This TCR beta chain was profiled in a study of blood T cell repertoires in COVID-19. This clone appeared a few times. Original processing methods: How many nucleated cells were present was estimated from reference gene primer amplification. Assay used: immunoSEQ multiplex PCR; TCRdb lists only in-frame clones, some missing. The V and J calls and the clone size are those of that table, but D and trimming were determined from the DNA. The table shows 95,000 to 110,000 clones, with more than 80% occurring only once. The specimen sequenced was peripheral blood. The receptor was isolated from a man aged 40-49 years with active or convalescent COVID-19.

DNA of the CDR3: TGTGCCAGCAGCGGCGGAGGCTTTAGCAATCAGCCCCAGCATTTT. Residues: CASSGGGFSNQPQHF. The chain recombines TRBV7-2 with TRBJ1-5; D remains ambiguous. V was shortened by 5 bases and J by 0 bases, with 11 bases between the two germline ends. The CDR3 contains 15 residues. Germline lookup yields CDR1 SGHTA and CDR2 FQGNSA.